This TCR beta chain was observed in a study of cytomegalovirus exposure and HLA in healthy donors. It was with 60 Vbeta and 13 Jbeta primers that the PCR ran. Profiled with immunoSEQ multiplex PCR; TCRdb holds only in-frame clones, not every one. The table has 75,000 to 100,000 clones, 70% to 80% seen once; the top ten hold more than 7%. Trimming cost V 6 bases and J 5 bases, with 16 bases left between them. The CDR3 is 14 residues long. Germline CDR1 LNHDA, CDR2 SQIVND (reference sequence). Study-wide results and limits: Presence/absence results assume similar sequencing depth per donor, which may not hold. The study dropped some indistinguishable V segments, TRBV6-2 and TRBV6-3 among them. From TCR beta sequences, most subjects' HLA-A and HLA-B alleles were reportedly predicted accurately.

As to this clone: The target antigen is unknown.

The TCR was taken from a man between 60 and 70 years old in good health and CMV-seronegative. The chain couples TRBV19 to TRBJ2-5; D gene ambiguous. The sample comprised PBMCs. In DNA, the CDR3 is TGTGCCAGTAGCGCGACAAAACCCCATGAGACCCAGTACTTC. This translates into CASSATKPHETQYF.